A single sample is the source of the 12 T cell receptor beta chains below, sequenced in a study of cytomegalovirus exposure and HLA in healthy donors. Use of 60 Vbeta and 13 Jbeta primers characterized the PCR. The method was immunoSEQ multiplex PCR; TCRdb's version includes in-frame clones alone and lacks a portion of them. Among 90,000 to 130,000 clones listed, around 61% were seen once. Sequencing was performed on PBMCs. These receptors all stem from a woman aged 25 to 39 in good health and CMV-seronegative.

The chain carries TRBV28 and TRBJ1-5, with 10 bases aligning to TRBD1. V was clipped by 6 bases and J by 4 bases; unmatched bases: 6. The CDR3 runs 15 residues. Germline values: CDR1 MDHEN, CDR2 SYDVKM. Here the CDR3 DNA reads TGTGCCAGCAGGAAGACAGGGGGCAGTAATCAGCCCCAGCATTTT. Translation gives CASRKTGGSNQPQHF.

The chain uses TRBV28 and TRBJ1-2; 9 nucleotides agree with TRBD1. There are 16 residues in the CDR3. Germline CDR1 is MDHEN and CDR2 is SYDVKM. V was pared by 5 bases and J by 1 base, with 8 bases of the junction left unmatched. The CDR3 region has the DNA TGTGCCAGCAGTCTAGGGACAGGGAGAGGTAACTATGGCTACACCTTC. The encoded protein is CASSLGTGRGNYGYTF.

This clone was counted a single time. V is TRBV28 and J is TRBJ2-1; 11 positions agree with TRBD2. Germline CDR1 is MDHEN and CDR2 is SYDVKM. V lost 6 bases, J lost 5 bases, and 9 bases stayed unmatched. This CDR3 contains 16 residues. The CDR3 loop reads CASRKVLGLADNEQFF. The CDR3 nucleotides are TGTGCCAGCAGGAAGGTCCTGGGACTAGCGGACAATGAGCAGTTCTTC.

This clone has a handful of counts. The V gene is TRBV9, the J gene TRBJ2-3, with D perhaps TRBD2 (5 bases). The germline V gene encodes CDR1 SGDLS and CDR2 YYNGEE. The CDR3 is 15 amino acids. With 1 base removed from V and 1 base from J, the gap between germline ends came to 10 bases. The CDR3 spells CASSVSLDGTDTQYF. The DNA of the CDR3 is TGTGCCAGCAGCGTATCACTAGACGGCACAGATACGCAGTATTTT. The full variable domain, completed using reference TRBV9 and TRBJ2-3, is DSGVTQTPKHLITATGQRVTLRCSPRSGDLSVYWYQQSLDQGLQFLIQYYNGEERAKGNILERFSAQQFPDLHSELNLSSLELGDSALYFCASSVSLDGTDTQYFGPGTRLTVL.

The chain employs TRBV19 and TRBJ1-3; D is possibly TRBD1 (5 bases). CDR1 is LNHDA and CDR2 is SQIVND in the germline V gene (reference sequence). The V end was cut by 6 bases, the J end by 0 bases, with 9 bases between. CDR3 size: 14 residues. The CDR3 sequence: CASSDSASGNTIYF. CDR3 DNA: TGTGCCAGTAGCGACAGTGCCTCTGGAAACACCATATATTTT.

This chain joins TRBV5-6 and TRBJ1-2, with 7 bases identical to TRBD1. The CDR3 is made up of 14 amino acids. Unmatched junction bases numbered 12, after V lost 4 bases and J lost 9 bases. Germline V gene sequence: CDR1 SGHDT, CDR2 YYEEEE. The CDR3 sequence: CASSISQGRNRYTF. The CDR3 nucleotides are TGTGCCAGCAGCATATCACAGGGGCGCAACCGCTACACCTTC.

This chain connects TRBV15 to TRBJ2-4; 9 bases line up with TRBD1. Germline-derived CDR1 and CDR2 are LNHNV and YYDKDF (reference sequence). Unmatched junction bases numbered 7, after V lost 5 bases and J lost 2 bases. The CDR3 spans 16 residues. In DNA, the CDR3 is TGTGCCACCAGCGGGACAGGGTCTGGGTCCAAAAACATTCAGTACTTC. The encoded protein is CATSGTGSGSKNIQYF.

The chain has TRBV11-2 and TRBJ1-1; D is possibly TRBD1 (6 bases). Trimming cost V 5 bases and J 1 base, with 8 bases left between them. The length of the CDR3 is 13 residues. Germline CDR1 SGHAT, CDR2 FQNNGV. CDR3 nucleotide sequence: TGTGCCAGCAGCCTGGACAGGAACACTGAAGCTTTCTTT. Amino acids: CASSLDRNTEAFF.

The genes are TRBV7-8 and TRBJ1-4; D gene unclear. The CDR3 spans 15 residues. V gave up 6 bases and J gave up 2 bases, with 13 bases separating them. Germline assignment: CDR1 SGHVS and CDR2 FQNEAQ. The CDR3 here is CASRTRGRTNEKLFF. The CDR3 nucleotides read TGTGCCAGCAGAACCCGAGGGAGGACTAATGAAAAACTGTTTTTT.

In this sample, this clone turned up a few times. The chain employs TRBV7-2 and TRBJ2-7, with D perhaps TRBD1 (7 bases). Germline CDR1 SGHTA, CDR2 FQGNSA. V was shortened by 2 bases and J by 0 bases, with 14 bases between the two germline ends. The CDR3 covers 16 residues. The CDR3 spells CASSLYGGGSSYEQYF. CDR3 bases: TGTGCCAGCAGCTTATATGGAGGGGGCAGCTCCTACGAGCAGTACTTC.

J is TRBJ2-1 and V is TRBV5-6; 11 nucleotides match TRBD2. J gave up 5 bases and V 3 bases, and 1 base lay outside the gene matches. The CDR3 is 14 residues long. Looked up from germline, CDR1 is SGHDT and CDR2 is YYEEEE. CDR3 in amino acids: CASSWTSGHNEQFF. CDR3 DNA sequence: TGTGCCAGCAGCTGGACTAGCGGGCACAATGAGCAGTTCTTC.

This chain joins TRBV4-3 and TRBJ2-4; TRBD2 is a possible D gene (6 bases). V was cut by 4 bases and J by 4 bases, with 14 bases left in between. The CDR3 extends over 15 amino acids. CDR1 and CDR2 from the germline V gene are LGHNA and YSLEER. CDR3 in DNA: TGCGCCAGCAGCCCCAGTGGAGGGGCAAAAAACATTCAGTACTTC. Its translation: CASSPSGGAKNIQYF.